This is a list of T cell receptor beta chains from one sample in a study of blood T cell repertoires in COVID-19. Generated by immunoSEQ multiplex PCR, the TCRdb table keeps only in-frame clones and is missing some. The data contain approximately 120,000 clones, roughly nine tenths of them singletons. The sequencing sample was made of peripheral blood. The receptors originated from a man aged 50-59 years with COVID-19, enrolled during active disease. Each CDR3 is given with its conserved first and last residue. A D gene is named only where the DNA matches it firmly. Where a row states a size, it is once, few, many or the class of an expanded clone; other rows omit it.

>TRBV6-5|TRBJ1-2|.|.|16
TGTGCCAGCAGTTACGGGCAGGGCCCACTCAACTATGGCTACACCTTC
CASSYGQGPLNYGYTF
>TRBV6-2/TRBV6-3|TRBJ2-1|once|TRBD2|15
TGTGCCAGCAGCCTGACTAGCGGGGCCCCCTCGGAGCAGTTCTTC
CASSLTSGAPSEQFF
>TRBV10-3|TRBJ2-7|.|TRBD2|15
TGTGCCATCAGTGAGTCTGGGACTAGTTCTGGGGAGCAGTACTTC
CAISESGTSSGEQYF
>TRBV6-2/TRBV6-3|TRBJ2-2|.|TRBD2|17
TGTGCCAGCAGTCCCCTAGCGGGAGGGCGACACACCGGGGAGCTGTTTTTT
CASSPLAGGRHTGELFF
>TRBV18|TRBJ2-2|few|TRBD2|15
TGTGCCAGCTCACCGGGACTAGCGAACACCGGGGAGCTGTTTTTT
CASSPGLANTGELFF
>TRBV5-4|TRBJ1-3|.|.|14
TGTGCCAGCAGCTTGGTCGGGGCTGGAAACACCATATATTTT
CASSLVGAGNTIYF
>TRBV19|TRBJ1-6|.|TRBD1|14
TGTGCCAGTGCCCGACAGGGCTTTAATTCACCCCTCCACTTT
CASARQGFNSPLHF
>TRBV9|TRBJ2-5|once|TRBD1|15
TGTGCCAGCAGCGTAGATCAGGGGGCGCAGGAGACCCAGTACTTC
CASSVDQGAQETQYF
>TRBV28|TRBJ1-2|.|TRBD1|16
TGTGCCAGCAGTTCAGCCTTGGGTAAGGGGGCGGATGGCTACACCTTC
CASSSALGKGADGYTF
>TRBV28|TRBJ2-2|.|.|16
TGTGCCAGCAGTCCCCAGGACAGCGCGAACACCGGGGAGCTGTTTTTT
CASSPQDSANTGELFF
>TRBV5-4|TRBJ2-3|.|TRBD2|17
TGTGCCAGCAGCTTGCTGGCGGGAGGGCCGGGCACAGATACGCAGTATTTT
CASSLLAGGPGTDTQYF
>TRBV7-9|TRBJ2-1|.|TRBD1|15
TGTGCCAGCAGCTTACAGGAGACAGGGATGGATGAGCAGTTCTTC
CASSLQETGMDEQFF
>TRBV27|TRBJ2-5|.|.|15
TGTGCCAGCAGTTTATGGCCGGGGGGCTCAGAGACCCAGTACTTC
CASSLWPGGSETQYF
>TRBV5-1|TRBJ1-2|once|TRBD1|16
TGCGCCAGCAGCTCGTTTGACCGGGACAGCCCCTATGGCTACACCTTC
CASSSFDRDSPYGYTF
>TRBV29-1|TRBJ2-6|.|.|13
TGCAGCGTGAGTTCCTCTGGGGCCAACGTCCTGACTTTC
CSVSSSGANVLTF
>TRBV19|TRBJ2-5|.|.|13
TGTGCCAGTAGTCGGAGGGATCGGGAGACCCAGTACTTC
CASSRRDRETQYF
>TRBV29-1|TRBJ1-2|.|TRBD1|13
TGCAGCGCGAGACAGGGAGGCGACTATGGCTACACCTTC
CSARQGGDYGYTF
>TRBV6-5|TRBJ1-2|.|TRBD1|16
TGTGCCAGCAGTTACGGAGCAGGGACAGGGCTCCGGGGCTACACCTTC
CASSYGAGTGLRGYTF
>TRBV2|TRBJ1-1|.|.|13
TGTGCCAGCAGAAGTGCCGGTGTGACTGAAGCTTTCTTT
CASRSAGVTEAFF
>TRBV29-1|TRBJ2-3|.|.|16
TGCAGCGTTGGGGGACTTGGACAATCCGCCCCAGATACGCAGTATTTT
CSVGGLGQSAPDTQYF
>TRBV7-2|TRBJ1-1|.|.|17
TGTGCCAGCAGCTTAGATGGGTCAGGAGGGGTGAAGCCTGAAGCTTTCTTT
CASSLDGSGGVKPEAFF
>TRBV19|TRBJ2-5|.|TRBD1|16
TGTGCCAGTAGTATAGATCCAGGACAGGGTCAAGAGACCCAGTACTTC
CASSIDPGQGQETQYF
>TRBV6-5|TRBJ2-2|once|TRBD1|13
TGTGCCAGCAGAGGACAGGGTACCGGGGAGCTGTTTTTT
CASRGQGTGELFF
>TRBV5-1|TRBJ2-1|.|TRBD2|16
TGCGCCAGCAGCCCGGGGGGGAGCGGGACTTACAATGAGCAGTTCTTC
CASSPGGSGTYNEQFF
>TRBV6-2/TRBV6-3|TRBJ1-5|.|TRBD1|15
TGTGCCAGCAGTCCCCCGGGACAGTTAAATCAGCCCCAGCATTTT
CASSPPGQLNQPQHF
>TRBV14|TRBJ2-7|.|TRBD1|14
TGTGCCAGCAGCCTCCATGACAGGGGGCACGAGCAGTACTTC
CASSLHDRGHEQYF
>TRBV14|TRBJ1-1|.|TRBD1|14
TGTGCCAGCAGGGCTCTGACAGGGAGCACTGAAGCTTTCTTT
CASRALTGSTEAFF
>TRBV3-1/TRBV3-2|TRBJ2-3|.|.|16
TGTGCCAGCAGCCAAGATTCAGGGTATAGTACAGATACGCAGTATTTT
CASSQDSGYSTDTQYF
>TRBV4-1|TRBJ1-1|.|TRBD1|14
TGCGCCAGCAGCCAGGACAGGGGAAGCACTGAAGCTTTCTTT
CASSQDRGSTEAFF
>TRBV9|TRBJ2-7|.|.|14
TGTGCCAGCAGCGCCCGGGAGTGGGGCTACGAGCAGTACTTC
CASSAREWGYEQYF
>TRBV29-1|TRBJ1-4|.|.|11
TGCAGCGTTCTGACACGGGAAAAACTGTTTTTT
CSVLTREKLFF
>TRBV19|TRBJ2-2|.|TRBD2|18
TGTGCCAGTAGTATATACGGACTAGCGGGAGGTAACACCGGGGAGCTGTTTTTT
CASSIYGLAGGNTGELFF
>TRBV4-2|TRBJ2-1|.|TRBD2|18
TGTGCCAGCAGCCAAGAAGCGAGCGGGGGGAGCTCCTACAATGAGCAGTTCTTC
CASSQEASGGSSYNEQFF
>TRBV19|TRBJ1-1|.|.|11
TGTGCCAGTAGGAGAGACACTGAAGCTTTCTTT
CASRRDTEAFF
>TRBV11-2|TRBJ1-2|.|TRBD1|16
TGTGCCAGCAGCTTAGATTCAGCAGGGGGCGGCTATGGCTACACCTTC
CASSLDSAGGGYGYTF
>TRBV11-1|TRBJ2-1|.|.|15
TGTGCCAGCAGCCCGGGACATAGCTCCTACAATGAGCAGTTCTTC
CASSPGHSSYNEQFF
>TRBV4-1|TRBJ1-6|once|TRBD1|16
TGCGCCAGCAGCTCTCGGACAGGGGGGGGTAATTCACCCCTCCACTTT
CASSSRTGGGNSPLHF
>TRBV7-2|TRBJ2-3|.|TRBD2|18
TGTGCCAGCAGCTATCTGTCGACTAGCGGGAGGGCCACAGATACGCAGTATTTT
CASSYLSTSGRATDTQYF
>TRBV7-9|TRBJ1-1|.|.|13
TGTGCCAGCAGCTTCCCGGTGCCCTCTGAAGCTTTCTTT
CASSFPVPSEAFF
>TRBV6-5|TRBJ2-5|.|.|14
TGTGCCAGCCAGACATTGGGCCGGAAAGAGACCCAGTACTTC
CASQTLGRKETQYF
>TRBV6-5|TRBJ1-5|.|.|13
TGTGCCAGCAGTTCGGGTCCGAATCAGCCCCAGCATTTT
CASSSGPNQPQHF
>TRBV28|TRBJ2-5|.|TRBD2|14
TGTGCCAGCAGTTCACACGGGAGGGGGGAGACCCAGTACTTC
CASSSHGRGETQYF
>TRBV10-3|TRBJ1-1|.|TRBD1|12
TGTGCCACACAGGGGATGAACACTGAAGCTTTCTTT
CATQGMNTEAFF
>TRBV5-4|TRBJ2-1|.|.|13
TGTGCCAGCAGACGGGGGAGTTACAATGAGCAGTTCTTC
CASRRGSYNEQFF